This T cell receptor beta chain was recovered during a study of blood T cell repertoires in COVID-19. Study background: Donors in the United States, Italy and Spain gave samples during acute or convalescent COVID-19. In each case, the material was cDNA or gDNA derived from T cells, B-cell-depleted T cells, or PBMCs.

This clone was seen once. Participants came from around 25 US areas, aged about 18 to 95 years. Allocation to cohorts depended on clinical history reported by the participants. Some clones are missing from TCRdb's copy, which holds only in-frame ones; the method was immunoSEQ multiplex PCR. The data contain about 140,000 clones, 60% to 80% of them singletons. Input material: PBMCs or T cells enriched from blood (not recorded which). The receptor was isolated from a woman aged 45-59 years who had recovered from COVID-19.

CDR3 sequence reads: CASSLQQGGYGYTF. The CDR3 coding sequence is TGTGCCAGCAGTCTCCAACAGGGGGGCTATGGCTACACCTTC. The gene calls are TRBV27 and TRBJ1-2; 8 bases match TRBD1. The CDR3 consists of 14 residues. Germline V gives CDR1 MNHEY, CDR2 SMNVEV (reference sequence). Unmatched junction bases numbered 6, after V lost 5 bases and J lost 4 bases.